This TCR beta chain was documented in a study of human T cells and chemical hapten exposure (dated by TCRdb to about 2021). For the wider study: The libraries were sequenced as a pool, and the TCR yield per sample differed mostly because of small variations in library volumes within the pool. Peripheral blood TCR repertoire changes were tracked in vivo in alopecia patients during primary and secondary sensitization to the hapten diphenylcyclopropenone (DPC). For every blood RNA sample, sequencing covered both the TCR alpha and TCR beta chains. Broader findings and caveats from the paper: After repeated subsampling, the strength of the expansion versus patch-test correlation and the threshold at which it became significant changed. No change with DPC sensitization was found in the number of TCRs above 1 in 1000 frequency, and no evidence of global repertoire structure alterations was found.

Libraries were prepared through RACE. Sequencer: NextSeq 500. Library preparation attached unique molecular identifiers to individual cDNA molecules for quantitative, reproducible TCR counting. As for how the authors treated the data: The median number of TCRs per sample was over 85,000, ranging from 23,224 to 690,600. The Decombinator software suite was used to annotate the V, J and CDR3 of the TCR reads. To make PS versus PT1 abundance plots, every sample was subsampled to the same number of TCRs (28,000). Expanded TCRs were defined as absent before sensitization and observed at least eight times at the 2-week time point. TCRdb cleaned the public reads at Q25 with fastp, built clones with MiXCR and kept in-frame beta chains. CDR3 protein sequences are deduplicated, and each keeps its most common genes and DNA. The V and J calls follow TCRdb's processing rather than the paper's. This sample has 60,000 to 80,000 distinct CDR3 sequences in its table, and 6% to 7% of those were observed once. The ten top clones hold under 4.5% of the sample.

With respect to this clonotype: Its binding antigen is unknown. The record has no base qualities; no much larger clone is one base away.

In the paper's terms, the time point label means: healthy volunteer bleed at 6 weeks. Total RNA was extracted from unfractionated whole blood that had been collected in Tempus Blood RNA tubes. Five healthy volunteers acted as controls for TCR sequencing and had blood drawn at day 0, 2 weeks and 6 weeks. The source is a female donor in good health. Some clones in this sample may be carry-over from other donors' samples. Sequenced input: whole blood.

Read as DNA, the sequence is TGCAGTGCCCCACGCGGGGCGACAATTTACGAGCAGTACTTC. It specifies CSAPRGATIYEQYF. This chain is built from TRBV20-1 and TRBJ2-7; TRBD2 is possibly the D segment (6 matching bases). Trimming removed 6 bases from V and 4 bases from J, leaving 19 bases between the germline ends. The CDR3, from cysteine to phenylalanine, totals 14 residues. The entry retains the CDR3 DNA only, 42 bases that are in frame from base 1. Based on the germline V gene (reference sequence), the CDR1 and CDR2 sequences are DFQATT and SNEGSKA.